This T cell receptor (beta chain) appears in the sequencing data of a study of graft-versus-host responses after intestinal transplantation. To note about this clone: Its antigen is undetermined.

Generated by immunoSEQ multiplex PCR, the TCRdb table keeps only in-frame clones and is missing some. The data hold about 120,000 clones, with about 94% observed a single time. The material was unstimulated CD8+ T cells sorted from spleen or lymph node cells, obtained before intestinal transplant. The receptor was derived from a human donor who received an intestinal transplant.

CDR3 residues: CASREFGENTEAFF. The CDR3 nucleotides are TGTGCCAGCAGGGAATTCGGCGAGAACACTGAAGCTTTCTTT. This chain links TRBV7-3 with TRBJ1-1; D is unclear. Looked up from germline, CDR1 is SGHTA and CDR2 is FQGTGA. The CDR3 runs 14 residues. V lost 6 bases to trimming and J lost 1 base, with 12 bases between them.